What follows describes a single T cell receptor (beta chain). This record belongs to a study of blood T cell repertoires in COVID-19. Study as a whole: Collection of acute and convalescent COVID-19 samples took place in the United States, Italy and Spain. From T cells, B-cell-depleted T cells, or PBMCs came the material, which was cDNA or gDNA.

The CDR3 has 24 residues. In the original workflow: Reference gene primer amplification in the assay estimated nucleated cell counts. Data came from immunoSEQ multiplex PCR; TCRdb stores just in-frame clones and leaves some out. V and J calls and clone size are copied from that table; D and trimming were computed from the DNA. The sample holds roughly 200,000 clones, approximately 83% seen once. The sequencing input was peripheral blood. This chain connects TRBV1 to TRBJ2-1; the table's D call, TRBD2, was not checked against the DNA. TRBV1 is a pseudogene. This TCR was sampled from a man aged 55 to 70 with acute or convalescent COVID-19. The CDR3 DNA reads as TGCACCAGCAGCCAAAGGGTTTGGAATACCAGGACTAGCCACCTCCCGGGTCCCTACAATGAGCAGTTCTTC. Protein sequence: CTSSQRVWNTRTSHLPGPYNEQFF.